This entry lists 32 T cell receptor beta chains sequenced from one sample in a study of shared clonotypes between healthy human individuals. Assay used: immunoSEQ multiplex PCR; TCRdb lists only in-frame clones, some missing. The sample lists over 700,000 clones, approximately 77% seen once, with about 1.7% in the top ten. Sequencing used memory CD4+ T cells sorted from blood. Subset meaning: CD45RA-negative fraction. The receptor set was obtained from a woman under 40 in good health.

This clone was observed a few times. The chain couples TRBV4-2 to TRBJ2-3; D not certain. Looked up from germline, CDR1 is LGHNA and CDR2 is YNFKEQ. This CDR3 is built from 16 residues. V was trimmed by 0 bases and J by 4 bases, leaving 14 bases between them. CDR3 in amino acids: CASSQDYHRRPDTQYF. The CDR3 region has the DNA TGTGCCAGCAGCCAAGATTACCATAGACGGCCAGATACGCAGTATTTT.

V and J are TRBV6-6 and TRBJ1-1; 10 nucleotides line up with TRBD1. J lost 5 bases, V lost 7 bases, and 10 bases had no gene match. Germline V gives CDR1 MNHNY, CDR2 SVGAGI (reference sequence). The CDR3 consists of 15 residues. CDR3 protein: CASNNPGQGRTEAFF. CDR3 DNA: TGTGCCAGCAACAATCCGGGACAGGGGAGGACTGAAGCTTTCTTT.

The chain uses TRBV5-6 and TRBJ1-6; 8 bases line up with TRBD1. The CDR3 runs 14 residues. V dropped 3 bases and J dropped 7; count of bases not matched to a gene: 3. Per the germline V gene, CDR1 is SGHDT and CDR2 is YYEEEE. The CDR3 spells CASSSDRENSPLHF. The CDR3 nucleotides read TGTGCCAGCAGCTCGGACAGGGAAAATTCACCCCTCCACTTT.

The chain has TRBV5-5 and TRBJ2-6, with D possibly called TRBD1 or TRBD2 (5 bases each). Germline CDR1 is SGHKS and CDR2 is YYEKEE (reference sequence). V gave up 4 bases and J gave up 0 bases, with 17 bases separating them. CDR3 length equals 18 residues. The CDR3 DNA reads TGTGCCAGCAGCAACGCCCGGGACGATCTCTCTGGGGCCAACGTCCTGACTTTC. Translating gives CASSNARDDLSGANVLTF.

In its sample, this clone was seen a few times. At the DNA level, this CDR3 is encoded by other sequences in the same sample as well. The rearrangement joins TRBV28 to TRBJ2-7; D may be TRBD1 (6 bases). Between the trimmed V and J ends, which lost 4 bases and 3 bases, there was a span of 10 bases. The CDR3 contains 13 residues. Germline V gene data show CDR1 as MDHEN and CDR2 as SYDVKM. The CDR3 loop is CASSSGQNYEQYF. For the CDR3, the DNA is TGTGCCAGCAGTTCCGGACAGAACTACGAGCAGTACTTC.

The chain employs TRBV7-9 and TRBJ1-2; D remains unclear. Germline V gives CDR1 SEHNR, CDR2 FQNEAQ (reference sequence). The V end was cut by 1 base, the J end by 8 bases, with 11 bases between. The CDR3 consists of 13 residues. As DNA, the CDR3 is TGTGCCAGCAGCTTAGTTATCCCCGAGGGCTACACCTTC. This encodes CASSLVIPEGYTF.

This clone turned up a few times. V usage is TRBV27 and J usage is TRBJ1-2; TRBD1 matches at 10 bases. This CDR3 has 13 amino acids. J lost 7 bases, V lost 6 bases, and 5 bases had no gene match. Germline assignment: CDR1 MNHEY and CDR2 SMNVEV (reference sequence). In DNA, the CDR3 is TGTGCCAGCAGCCGACAGGGGGCGGCTGGCTACACCTTC. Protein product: CASSRQGAAGYTF.

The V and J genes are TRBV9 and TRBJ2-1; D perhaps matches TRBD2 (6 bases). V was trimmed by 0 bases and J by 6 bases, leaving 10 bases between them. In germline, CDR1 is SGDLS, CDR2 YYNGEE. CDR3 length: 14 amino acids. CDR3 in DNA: TGTGCCAGCAGCGTAGTGGTTAGCGGCAATGAGCAGTTCTTC. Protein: CASSVVVSGNEQFF. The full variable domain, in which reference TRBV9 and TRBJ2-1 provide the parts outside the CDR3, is DSGVTQTPKHLITATGQRVTLRCSPRSGDLSVYWYQQSLDQGLQFLIQYYNGEERAKGNILERFSAQQFPDLHSELNLSSLELGDSALYFCASSVVVSGNEQFFGPGTRLTVL.

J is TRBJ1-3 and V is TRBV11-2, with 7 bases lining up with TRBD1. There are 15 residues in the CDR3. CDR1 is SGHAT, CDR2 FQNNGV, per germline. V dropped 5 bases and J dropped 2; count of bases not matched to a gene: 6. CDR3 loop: CASSRDRDPGNTIYF. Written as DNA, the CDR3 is TGTGCCAGCAGCAGAGACAGGGACCCTGGAAACACCATATATTTT.

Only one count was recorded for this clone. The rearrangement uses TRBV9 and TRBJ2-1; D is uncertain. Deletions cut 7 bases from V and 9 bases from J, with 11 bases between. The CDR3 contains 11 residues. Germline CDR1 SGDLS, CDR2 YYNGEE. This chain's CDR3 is CASSLGVEQFF. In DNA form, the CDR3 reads TGTGCCAGCTCGTTAGGAGTTGAGCAGTTCTTC. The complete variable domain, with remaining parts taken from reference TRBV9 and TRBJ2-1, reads DSGVTQTPKHLITATGQRVTLRCSPRSGDLSVYWYQQSLDQGLQFLIQYYNGEERAKGNILERFSAQQFPDLHSELNLSSLELGDSALYFCASSLGVEQFFGPGTRLTVL.

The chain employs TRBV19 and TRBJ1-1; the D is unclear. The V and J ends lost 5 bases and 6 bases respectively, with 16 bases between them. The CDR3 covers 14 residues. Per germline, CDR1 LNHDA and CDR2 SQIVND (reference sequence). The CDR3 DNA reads TGTGCCAGTAGTCCATCCATGAGTAGCGCTGAAGCTTTCTTT. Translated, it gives CASSPSMSSAEAFF. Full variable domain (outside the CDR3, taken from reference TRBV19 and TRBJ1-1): DGGITQSPKYLFRKEGQNVTLSCEQNLNHDAMYWYRQDPGQGLRLIYYSQIVNDFQKGDIAEGYSVSREKKESFPLTVTSAQKNPTAFYLCASSPSMSSAEAFFGQGTRLTVV.

CDR3 nucleotide sequence: TGCGCCAGCAGGAGACTAGCGGGAGACACCGGGGAGCTGTTTTTT. It specifies CASRRLAGDTGELFF. This rearrangement joins TRBV5-1 to TRBJ2-2; 12 bases align to TRBD2. CDR3 length equals 15 residues. Unmatched junction bases numbered 2, after V lost 5 bases and J lost 3 bases. Germline loops: CDR1 SGHRS, CDR2 YFSETQ.

In DNA form, the CDR3 reads TGTGCCAGCAGTTTACGCCCCCCAGAGCAGTACTTC. Protein product: CASSLRPPEQYF. The chain combines TRBV27 with TRBJ2-7; D remains unclear. The germline V gene has CDR1 MNHEY and CDR2 SMNVEV (reference sequence). With 2 bases removed from V and 7 bases from J, the gap between germline ends came to 9 bases. The CDR3 covers 12 residues.

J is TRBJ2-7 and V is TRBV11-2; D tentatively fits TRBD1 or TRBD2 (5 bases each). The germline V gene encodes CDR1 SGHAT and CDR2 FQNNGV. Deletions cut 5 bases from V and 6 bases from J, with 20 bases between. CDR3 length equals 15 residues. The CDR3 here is CASSRDGTFLGEQYF. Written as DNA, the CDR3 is TGTGCCAGCAGCCGGGACGGTACGTTCCTGGGCGAGCAGTACTTC. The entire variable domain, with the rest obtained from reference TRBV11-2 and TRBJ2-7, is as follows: EAGVAQSPRYKIIEKRQSVAFWCNPISGHATLYWYQQILGQGPKLLIQFQNNGVVDDSQLPKDRFSAERLKGVDSTLKIQPAKLEDSAVYLCASSRDGTFLGEQYFGPGTRLTVT.

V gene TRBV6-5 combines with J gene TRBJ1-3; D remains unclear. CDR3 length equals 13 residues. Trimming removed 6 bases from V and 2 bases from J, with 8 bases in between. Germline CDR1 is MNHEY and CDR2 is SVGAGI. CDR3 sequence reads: CASSYGPGNTIYF. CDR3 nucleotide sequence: TGTGCCAGCAGCTACGGTCCTGGAAACACCATATATTTT.

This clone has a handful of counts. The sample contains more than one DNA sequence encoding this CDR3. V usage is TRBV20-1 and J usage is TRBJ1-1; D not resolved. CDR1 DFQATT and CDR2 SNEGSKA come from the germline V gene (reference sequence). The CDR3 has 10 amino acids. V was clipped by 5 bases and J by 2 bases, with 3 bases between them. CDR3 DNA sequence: TGCAGTGCTTCAAACACTGAAGCTTTCTTT. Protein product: CSASNTEAFF.

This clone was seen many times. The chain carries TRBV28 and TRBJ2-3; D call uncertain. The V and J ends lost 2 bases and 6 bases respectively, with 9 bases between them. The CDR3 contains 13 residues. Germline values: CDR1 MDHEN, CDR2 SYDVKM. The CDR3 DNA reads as TGTGCCAGCAGTTTAGTGGGGTTGGATACGCAGTATTTT. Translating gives CASSLVGLDTQYF.

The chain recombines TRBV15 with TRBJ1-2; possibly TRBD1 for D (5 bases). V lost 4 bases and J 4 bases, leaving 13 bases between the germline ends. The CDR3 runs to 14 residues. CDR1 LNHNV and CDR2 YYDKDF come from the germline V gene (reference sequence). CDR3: CATSKGSGGYGYTF. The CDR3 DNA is TGTGCCACCAGCAAGGGATCCGGGGGCTATGGCTACACCTTC.

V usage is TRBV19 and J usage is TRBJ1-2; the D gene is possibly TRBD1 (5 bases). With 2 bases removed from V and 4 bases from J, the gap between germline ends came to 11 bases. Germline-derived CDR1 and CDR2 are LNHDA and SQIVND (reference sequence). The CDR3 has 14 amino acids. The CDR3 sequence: CASSITQGVYGYTF. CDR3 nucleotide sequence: TGTGCCAGTAGTATAACCCAGGGAGTCTATGGCTACACCTTC.

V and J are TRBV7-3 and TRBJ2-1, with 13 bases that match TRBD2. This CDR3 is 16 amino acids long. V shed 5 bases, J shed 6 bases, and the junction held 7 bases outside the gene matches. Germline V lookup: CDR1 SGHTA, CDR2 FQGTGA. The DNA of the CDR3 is TGTGCCAGCAGCCCCCAAGGACTAGCGGGAGCCAATGAGCAGTTCTTC. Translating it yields CASSPQGLAGANEQFF.

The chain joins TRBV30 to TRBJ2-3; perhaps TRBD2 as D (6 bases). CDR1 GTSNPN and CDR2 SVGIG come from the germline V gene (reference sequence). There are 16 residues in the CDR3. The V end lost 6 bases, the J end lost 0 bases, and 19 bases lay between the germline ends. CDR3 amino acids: CACHQPLAASTDTQYF. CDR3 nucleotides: TGTGCCTGCCACCAGCCGTTAGCGGCAAGCACAGATACGCAGTATTTT.

The CDR3 DNA is TGCGCCAGCAGCTTGAGGGATCCTTCCGACGCCTACGAGCAGTACTTC. Amino acid sequence: CASSLRDPSDAYEQYF. The J gene is TRBJ2-7, the V gene TRBV5-1; D gene unclear. The CDR3 spans 16 residues. V lost 1 base to trimming and J lost 2 bases, with 16 bases between them. Germline V gene lookup returns CDR1 SGHRS and CDR2 YFSETQ.

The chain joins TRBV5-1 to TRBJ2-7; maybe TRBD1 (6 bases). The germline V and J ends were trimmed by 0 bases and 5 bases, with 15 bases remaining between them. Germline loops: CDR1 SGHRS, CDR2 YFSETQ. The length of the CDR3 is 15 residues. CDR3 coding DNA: TGCGCCAGCAGCTTGGAATTGGGGGCAGTAAACGAGCAGTACTTC. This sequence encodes CASSLELGAVNEQYF.

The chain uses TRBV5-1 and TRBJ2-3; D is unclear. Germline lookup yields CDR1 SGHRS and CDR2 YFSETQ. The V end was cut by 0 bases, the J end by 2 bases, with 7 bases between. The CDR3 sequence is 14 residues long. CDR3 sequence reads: CASSLATNTDTQYF. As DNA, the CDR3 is TGCGCCAGCAGCTTGGCCACCAACACAGATACGCAGTATTTT.

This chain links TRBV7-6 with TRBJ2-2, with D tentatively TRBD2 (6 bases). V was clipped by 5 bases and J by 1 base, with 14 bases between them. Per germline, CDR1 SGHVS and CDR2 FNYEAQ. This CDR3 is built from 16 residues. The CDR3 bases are TGTGCCAGCAGCCCCCTGGGCGGGATGAACACCGGGGAGCTGTTTTTT. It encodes CASSPLGGMNTGELFF.

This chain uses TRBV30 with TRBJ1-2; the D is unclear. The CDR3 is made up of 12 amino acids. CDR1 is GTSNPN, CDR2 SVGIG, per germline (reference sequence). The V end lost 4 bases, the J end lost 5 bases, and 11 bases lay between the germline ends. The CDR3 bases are TGTGCCTGGACGGGCAGGTCGTATGGCTACACCTTC. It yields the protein CAWTGRSYGYTF.

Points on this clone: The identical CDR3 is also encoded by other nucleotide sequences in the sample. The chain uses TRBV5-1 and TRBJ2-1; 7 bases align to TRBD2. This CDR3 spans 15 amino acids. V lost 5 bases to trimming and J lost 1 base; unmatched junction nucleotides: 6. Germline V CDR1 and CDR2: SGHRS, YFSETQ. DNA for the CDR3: TGCGCCAGCAGTACGTCTAGCGGATCCTACAATGAGCAGTTCTTC. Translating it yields CASSTSSGSYNEQFF. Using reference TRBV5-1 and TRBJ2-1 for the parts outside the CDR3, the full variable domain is KAGVTQTPRYLIKTRGQQVTLSCSPISGHRSVSWYQQTPGQGLQFLFEYFSETQRNKGNFPGRFSGRQFSNSRSEMNVSTLELGDSALYLCASSTSSGSYNEQFFGPGTRLTVL.

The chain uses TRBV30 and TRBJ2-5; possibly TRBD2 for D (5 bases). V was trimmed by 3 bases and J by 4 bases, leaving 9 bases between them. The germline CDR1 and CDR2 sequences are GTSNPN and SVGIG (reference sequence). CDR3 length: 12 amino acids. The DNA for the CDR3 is TGTGCCTGGAGGGGGAGCGGAGAGACCCAGTACTTC. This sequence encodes CAWRGSGETQYF.

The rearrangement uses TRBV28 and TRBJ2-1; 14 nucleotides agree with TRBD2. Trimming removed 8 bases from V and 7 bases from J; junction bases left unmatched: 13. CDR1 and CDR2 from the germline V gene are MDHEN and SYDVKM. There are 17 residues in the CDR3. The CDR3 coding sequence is TGTGCCAGCCGGGGACTAGCGGGAGTAGGGTTTTTGAATGAGCAGTTCTTC. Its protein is CASRGLAGVGFLNEQFF.

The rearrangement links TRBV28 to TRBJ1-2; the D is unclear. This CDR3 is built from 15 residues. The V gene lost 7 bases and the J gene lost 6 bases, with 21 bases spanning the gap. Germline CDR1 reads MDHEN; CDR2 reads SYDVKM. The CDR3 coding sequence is TGTGCCAGCACCCTCTTACTTGCGGGGTTCCATGGCTACACCTTC. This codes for CASTLLLAGFHGYTF.

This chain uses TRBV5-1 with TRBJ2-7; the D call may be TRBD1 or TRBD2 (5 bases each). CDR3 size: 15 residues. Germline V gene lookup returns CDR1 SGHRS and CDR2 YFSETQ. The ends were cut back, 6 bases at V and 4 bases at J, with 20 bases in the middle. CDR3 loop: CASTLLPGTTYEQYF. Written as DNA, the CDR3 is TGCGCCAGCACACTGCTTCCGGGGACGACTTACGAGCAGTACTTC.

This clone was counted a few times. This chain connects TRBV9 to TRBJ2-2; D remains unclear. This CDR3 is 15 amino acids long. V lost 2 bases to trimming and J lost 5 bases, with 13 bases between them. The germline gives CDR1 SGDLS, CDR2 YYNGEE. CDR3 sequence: CASSVELVGTGELFF. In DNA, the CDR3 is TGTGCCAGCAGCGTCGAGCTGGTTGGGACCGGGGAGCTGTTTTTT.